The clone carrying this T cell receptor (beta chain) was detected only once. Its cognate antigen is unknown. The data are from a study of post-analysis software for immune sequencing data. About the study: Some patients lacked subtype; others had relapsing-remitting, secondary progressive or progressive-relapsing disease.

Study outcomes and limitations: Under the F measure, samples that were prepared in one batch clustered strongly together. Compared with controls, patients had more of 4 or 5 TRBV segments, including TRBV5-6, TRBV5-1 and TRBV20-1.

Unique molecular identifiers were built into the TCR beta cDNA libraries. TCRdb re-analysed the PCR reads in MiXCR, keeping a single row per CDR3 protein. Among about 540,000 distinct CDR3 sequences listed, roughly 34% were seen once. Trimming took 4 bases from V and 5 from J; bases not matched to a gene: 19. CDR3 length equals 18 residues. CDR1 and CDR2 (germline): LGHDT, YNNKEL (reference sequence). The chain combines TRBV3-1 with TRBJ2-7, with 8 bases lining up with TRBD2. This clonotype originated in a girl aged 2-17 years with multiple sclerosis. Sequencing input: blood. The CDR3 loop is CASSPKRVGAGVYHEQYF. The CDR3, as DNA: TGTGCCAGCAGCCCGAAAAGGGTCGGAGCGGGGGTTTACCACGAGCAGTACTTC.